A single sample gave rise to the 17 T cell receptor beta chains below, sequenced in a study of T cells in Graves' hyperthyroidism and ophthalmopathy. There were TCR beta CDR3 regions amplified from RNA transcripts. Using the HTBI primer set, a first-round RT-PCR was run on the TCR CDR3. MiXCR, applied by TCRdb to the multiplex PCR reads, yields one record per CDR3 protein. The sample has 650,000 to 850,000 distinct CDR3 sequences, roughly a sixth seen once. The sample consisted of blood. These receptors came from a woman aged 45-65 years with Graves' hyperthyroidism that later progressed to Graves' ophthalmopathy.

This clonotype was detected only a few times. This may arise from a read error, as a much more abundant clone is one base away. The chain links TRBV7-9 to TRBJ1-1, with unresolved D. The length of the CDR3 is 14 residues. The germline V gene encodes CDR1 SEHNR and CDR2 FQNEAQ (reference sequence). Trimming pared 3 bases from V and 3 bases from J, leaving 11 bases between. The CDR3 loop is CASSFAPGHTEAFF. CDR3 DNA sequence: TGTGCCAGCAGCTTTGCTCCGGGTCACACTGAAGCTTTCTTT.

This clonotype has just a few counts. The CDR3 DNA is TGTGCCAGCAGCCAAGCAGGGAAACTCAAAAACACTGAAGCTTTCTTT. Amino acids: CASSQAGKLKNTEAFF. The rearrangement uses TRBV14 and TRBJ1-1, with D perhaps matching TRBD1 (5 bases). V lost 1 base and J 2 bases, leaving 14 bases between the germline ends. Germline values: CDR1 SGHDN, CDR2 FVKESK. The length of the CDR3 is 16 residues.

This clonotype was detected many times. This chain joins TRBV27 and TRBJ2-1; weak D call: TRBD2 (6 bases). The CDR3 has 16 amino acids. Trimming left V 5 bases short and J 6 bases short, with 20 bases between. CDR1 and CDR2 from the germline V gene are MNHEY and SMNVEV (reference sequence). Written as DNA, the CDR3 is TGTGCCAGCAGTCCGCGGGGCTCACGGAGAGGCAATGAGCAGTTCTTC. It codes for CASSPRGSRRGNEQFF.

This clonotype was seen only once. The chain is built from TRBV7-9 and TRBJ1-1, with a possible D match to TRBD1 (6 bases). The CDR3 is 16 residues long. V lost 4 bases and J 2 bases, leaving 17 bases between the germline ends. CDR1 SEHNR and CDR2 FQNEAQ come from the germline V gene (reference sequence). The CDR3 spells CASSSKTGTLNTEAFF. CDR3 coding DNA: TGTGCCAGCAGCTCCAAAACCGGGACACTCAACACTGAAGCTTTCTTT.

The gene calls are TRBV2 and TRBJ2-6, with D possibly being TRBD1 (6 bases). Germline V gene sequence: CDR1 SNHLY, CDR2 FYNNEI. The CDR3 has 16 residues. The V end lost 7 bases, the J end lost 2 bases, and 15 bases lay between the germline ends. For the CDR3, the DNA is TGTGCCAGCATCGAGACGTACAGGGCTGGGGCCAACGTCCTGACTTTC. As protein: CASIETYRAGANVLTF.

This clonotype was detected only a few times. The chain combines TRBV5-1 with TRBJ2-3; 12 bases are a match to TRBD2. V gave up 4 bases and J gave up 6 bases; unmatched junction bases: 6. This CDR3 is built from 15 residues. Looked up from germline, CDR1 is SGHRS and CDR2 is YFSETQ. The CDR3 region has the DNA TGCGCCAGCAGCGTAATCGGGACTAGCGGGGATACGCAGTATTTT. Its translation: CASSVIGTSGDTQYF.

This clonotype was seen only a few times. The V call is TRBV7-9, the J call TRBJ1-4; D uncertain. V shed 5 bases and J shed 5 bases, with 12 bases lying between them. In germline, CDR1 is SEHNR, CDR2 FQNEAQ (reference sequence). The CDR3 is made up of 14 amino acids. CDR3 residues: CASSLPRINEKLFF. DNA for the CDR3: TGTGCCAGCAGCCTACCCAGGATCAATGAAAAACTGTTTTTT.

This clonotype has ten or more counts. CDR3 nucleotide sequence: TGTGCCAGCAGCTCTATGGGGGCCTACCACACTGAAGCTTTCTTT. Translating it yields CASSSMGAYHTEAFF. V usage is TRBV11-2 and J usage is TRBJ1-1; the D gene is possibly TRBD1 (6 bases). V lost 4 bases and J 3 bases, leaving 15 bases between the germline ends. Germline values: CDR1 SGHAT, CDR2 FQNNGV. This CDR3 region has 15 residues.

This clonotype has a count of ten or more. The chain uses TRBV11-1 and TRBJ1-3, with 7 bases identical to TRBD1. Unmatched junction bases numbered 9, after V lost 6 bases and J lost 4 bases. CDR1 SGHAT and CDR2 FQDESV come from the germline V gene (reference sequence). The CDR3 totals 15 residues. CDR3 nucleotide sequence: TGTGCCAGCAGGATGGGGACAGCGGAAGGAAACACCATATATTTT. It is translated as CASRMGTAEGNTIYF. Complete variable domain (other parts from reference TRBV11-1 and TRBJ1-3): EAEVAQSPRYKITEKSQAVAFWCDPISGHATLYWYRQILGQGPELLVQFQDESVVDDSQLPKDRFSAERLKGVDSTLKIQPAELGDSAMYLCASRMGTAEGNTIYFGEGSWLTVV.

This chain connects TRBV20-1 to TRBJ2-7; the D call may be TRBD1 or TRBD2 (5 bases each). The CDR3 consists of 13 residues. Deletions cut 6 bases from V and 4 bases from J, with 16 bases between. Germline loops: CDR1 DFQATT, CDR2 SNEGSKA (reference sequence). The CDR3 spells CSAYPGAGYEQYF. For the CDR3, the DNA is TGCAGTGCGTATCCCGGGGCAGGGTACGAGCAGTACTTC.

This clonotype was picked up a small number of times. The chain links TRBV15 to TRBJ2-3; TRBD1 matches 7 bases. The V gene's germline CDR1 is LNHNV and CDR2 YYDKDF (reference sequence). Unmatched junction bases numbered 8, after V lost 5 bases and J lost 0 bases. This CDR3 has 16 amino acids. The CDR3 DNA reads TGTGCCACCAGCCTGGGGACAGCTCCTAGCACAGATACGCAGTATTTT. Translated: CATSLGTAPSTDTQYF.

This clonotype was observed many times. The V gene is TRBV20-1, the J gene TRBJ2-3; 8 bases agree with TRBD1. CDR1 and CDR2 from the germline V gene are DFQATT and SNEGSKA (reference sequence). Trimming took 6 bases from V and 8 from J; bases not matched to a gene: 19. The CDR3 is made up of 16 amino acids. In nucleotides, the CDR3 is TGCAGTGCCCGAACGGGCGCCAGGGGGCTATGGGGTACGCAGTATTTT. Translation gives CSARTGARGLWGTQYF.

The chain uses TRBV27 and TRBJ1-6; tentatively, D is TRBD1 (5 bases). Germline V gene lookup returns CDR1 MNHEY and CDR2 SMNVEV (reference sequence). The CDR3 totals 15 residues. Deletions cut 8 bases from V and 6 bases from J, with 17 bases between. The DNA of the CDR3 is TGTGCCAGCGCCCCTCGGGGCAGAAGTAATTCACCCCTCCACTTT. Its protein product is CASAPRGRSNSPLHF.

The rearrangement uses TRBV5-1 and TRBJ2-6; D gene unclear. V was trimmed by 1 base and J by 0 bases, leaving 5 bases between them. Germline V gene lookup returns CDR1 SGHRS and CDR2 YFSETQ. The CDR3 consists of 15 residues. The CDR3 here is CASSLSDSGANVLTF. The CDR3 coding sequence is TGCGCCAGCAGCTTGTCGGACTCTGGGGCCAACGTCCTGACTTTC.

The V call is TRBV27, the J call TRBJ1-5; D is uncertain. The V gene's germline CDR1 is MNHEY and CDR2 SMNVEV (reference sequence). The V end lost 3 bases, the J end lost 2 bases, and 8 bases lay between the germline ends. This CDR3 comprises 14 residues. CDR3 protein: CASSLSPGNQPQHF. The DNA for the CDR3 is TGTGCCAGCAGTTTGAGCCCTGGCAATCAGCCCCAGCATTTT.

The CDR3: CSVGEGDEKLFF. The DNA of the CDR3 is TGCAGCGTTGGAGAGGGTGACGAAAAACTGTTTTTT. This chain links TRBV29-1 with TRBJ1-4; D unresolved. The CDR3 runs 12 residues. Germline V lookup: CDR1 SQVTM, CDR2 ANQGSEA. The V end was cut by 4 bases, the J end by 8 bases, with 11 bases between.

This clonotype was observed a few times. The V and J genes are TRBV7-9 and TRBJ2-2; a weak D match, TRBD1 (5 bases). The ends were cut back, 5 bases at V and 3 bases at J, with 13 bases in the middle. This CDR3 has 15 amino acids. Germline CDR1 is SEHNR and CDR2 is FQNEAQ (reference sequence). The CDR3 DNA reads as TGTGCCAGCAGCCCAAGACAGCTCTACACCGGGGAGCTGTTTTTT. It encodes CASSPRQLYTGELFF.